These T cell receptor beta chains were read from a single sample in a study of T-cell reconstitution after alpha-beta-depleted transplantation in children. TCRdb processed the PCR reads anew with MiXCR; each CDR3 protein has one entry. Found here are hundreds of thousands of distinct CDR3 sequences, around a third of them singletons; the top ten hold roughly 2.5%. Material: PBMCs from the stem cell graft donor, obtained from the stem cell graft. The receptors originated from a human donor who donated a stem cell graft to a child with aplastic anemia. CDR3s include the opening cysteine and the closing phenylalanine or tryptophan. Fields, in order: clone size, V gene, J gene, D gene, CDR3 length, CDR3 protein, CDR3 DNA. The D gene is left open where the match is weak. Only some rows state a clone size, as once, few, many or a class for expanded clones.

>-|TRBV28|TRBJ2-3|-|14
CASSSPTVTDTQYF
TGTGCCAGCAGTTCGCCGACAGTCACAGATACGCAGTATTTT
>-|TRBV4-1|TRBJ1-4|-|15
CASSQGEGRFEKLFF
TGCGCCAGCAGCCAGGGCGAGGGCAGATTCGAAAAACTGTTTTTT
>-|TRBV9|TRBJ1-1|-|16
CASSVLPQGDHTEAFF
TGTGCCAGCAGCGTATTGCCACAGGGAGACCACACTGAAGCTTTCTTT
>few|TRBV7-9|TRBJ2-3|TRBD2|15
CASSFSGRAPDTQYF
TGTGCCAGCAGCTTTAGTGGGAGGGCGCCAGATACGCAGTATTTT
>-|TRBV10-3|TRBJ2-1|-|13
CAISDPSKSEQFF
TGTGCCATCAGTGATCCTAGTAAGTCCGAGCAGTTCTTC
>few|TRBV7-8|TRBJ1-4|TRBD1|13
CASTDRTNEKLFF
TGTGCCAGCACGGACAGGACTAATGAAAAACTGTTTTTT
>few|TRBV11-2|TRBJ1-3|-|13
CASSLELRNTIYF
TGTGCCAGCAGCTTAGAGCTCCGAAACACCATATATTTT
>once|TRBV7-9|TRBJ2-3|TRBD2|14
CASSGLAGTDTQYF
TGTGCCAGCAGCGGACTAGCGGGCACAGATACGCAGTATTTT
>-|TRBV12-3/TRBV12-4|TRBJ1-1|-|12
CAVTGLNTEAFF
TGTGCCGTAACAGGGCTGAACACTGAAGCTTTCTTT
>-|TRBV4-1|TRBJ2-1|-|17
CASSQGLARSSYNEQFF
TGCGCCAGCAGCCAAGGGCTAGCGCGAAGCTCCTACAATGAGCAGTTCTTC
>few|TRBV27|TRBJ2-5|-|16
CTSSFRRLVPQETQYF
TGCACCAGCAGTTTTAGACGACTGGTCCCCCAGGAGACCCAGTACTTC
>-|TRBV18|TRBJ2-7|TRBD1|15
CASSLSEDRAYEQYF
TGTGCCAGCTCACTCAGCGAGGACAGGGCCTACGAGCAGTACTTC
>-|TRBV28|TRBJ1-4|TRBD1|16
CASSSQGVSTNEKLFF
TGTGCCAGCAGTTCCCAGGGGGTCAGCACTAATGAAAAACTGTTTTTT
>-|TRBV6-4|TRBJ2-3|-|13
CASSGGLTDTQYF
TGTGCCAGCAGTGGGGGGTTAACAGATACGCAGTATTTT
>-|TRBV12-3/TRBV12-4|TRBJ1-1|TRBD1|13
CASSNNRGTEAFF
TGTGCCAGCAGTAATAACAGGGGCACTGAAGCTTTCTTT
>few|TRBV29-1|TRBJ1-2|-|12
CSVTRDGYGYTF
TGCAGCGTTACCAGGGACGGCTATGGCTACACCTTC
>few|TRBV9|TRBJ2-7|-|14
CASSVGGYPYEQYF
TGTGCCAGCAGCGTAGGGGGTTACCCCTACGAGCAGTACTTC
>-|TRBV7-6|TRBJ1-2|-|18
CASSLVWNLTPGSYGYTF
TGTGCCAGCAGCTTAGTATGGAACCTGACACCCGGGTCCTATGGCTACACCTTC
>once|TRBV9|TRBJ2-5|-|16
CASSVAFAGSGETRYF
TGTGCCAGCAGCGTAGCATTCGCGGGTTCCGGAGAGACCCGGTACTTC
>many|TRBV20-1|TRBJ2-2|-|14
CSARGGADTGELFF
TGCAGTGCTAGAGGGGGAGCGGACACCGGGGAGCTGTTTTTT
>-|TRBV10-3|TRBJ1-1|-|14
CAISVTGRNTEAFF
TGTGCCATCAGTGTGACAGGTAGGAACACTGAAGCTTTCTTT
>few|TRBV7-2|TRBJ1-2|-|12
CASSFGRRGYTF
TGTGCCAGCAGCTTTGGTCGTCGGGGCTACACCTTC
>-|TRBV30|TRBJ2-1|-|10
CAWSAGEQFF
TGTGCCTGGAGTGCGGGGGAGCAGTTCTTC
>-|TRBV5-4|TRBJ2-7|TRBD2|15
CASSLFLGGYYEQYF
TGTGCCAGCAGCTTGTTCCTGGGAGGGTACTACGAGCAGTACTTC
>-|TRBV20-1|TRBJ2-7|-|12
CSGAAGSYEQYF
TGCAGTGGAGCGGCGGGGTCCTACGAGCAGTACTTC
>-|TRBV12-3/TRBV12-4|TRBJ1-2|TRBD1|14
CASRRGQGMDGYTF
TGTGCCAGCAGGCGGGGACAGGGCATGGATGGCTACACCTTC
>-|TRBV6-5|TRBJ2-3|TRBD1|15
CASSYSTGGADTQYF
TGTGCCAGCAGTTACTCGACAGGGGGAGCAGATACGCAGTATTTT
>-|TRBV5-5|TRBJ2-3|-|15
CASSLRRAEADTQYF
TGTGCCAGCAGCTTGCGCCGGGCCGAGGCAGATACGCAGTATTTT
>-|TRBV7-2|TRBJ1-3|-|13
CASRAGSGNTIYF
TGTGCCAGCAGGGCGGGGAGTGGAAACACCATATATTTT
>-|TRBV12-3/TRBV12-4|TRBJ2-2|-|14
CASSIRTLTGELFF
TGTGCCAGCAGTATACGGACACTCACCGGGGAGCTGTTTTTT
>-|TRBV29-1|TRBJ2-5|-|16
CSVLRIFGTPQETQYF
TGCAGCGTTCTTCGGATCTTCGGGACACCTCAAGAGACCCAGTACTTC
>-|TRBV20-1|TRBJ1-2|-|15
CSARTSGGVSDGYTF
TGCAGTGCTAGAACATCCGGGGGCGTCTCTGATGGCTACACCTTC
>-|TRBV4-1|TRBJ1-2|-|17
CASSQEFSAAVLYGYTF
TGCGCCAGCAGCCAAGAATTCTCGGCAGCAGTGCTCTATGGCTACACCTTC
>-|TRBV6-1|TRBJ2-2|-|15
CASRPPAANTGELFF
TGTGCCAGCAGGCCCCCGGCGGCGAACACCGGGGAGCTGTTTTTT
>few|TRBV12-3/TRBV12-4|TRBJ2-3|-|15
CASSLDRANTDTQYF
TGTGCCAGCAGTTTAGACAGGGCTAACACAGATACGCAGTATTTT
>few|TRBV24-1|TRBJ2-1|-|15
CATSDWRAAYNEQFF
TGTGCCACCAGTGATTGGAGGGCAGCCTACAATGAGCAGTTCTTC
>-|TRBV14|TRBJ2-7|TRBD1|14
CASSPRDRAREQYF
TGTGCCAGCAGCCCCCGGGACAGGGCTCGCGAGCAGTACTTC
>-|TRBV9|TRBJ2-7|-|14
CASSVGSTSYEQYF
TGTGCCAGCAGCGTAGGCTCTACCAGCTACGAGCAGTACTTC
>few|TRBV18|TRBJ2-2|-|15
CASSPMEGRTGELFF
TGTGCCAGCTCACCGATGGAGGGACGAACCGGGGAGCTGTTTTTT
>-|TRBV20-1|TRBJ2-2|TRBD2|16
CSARQAGGLNTGELFF
TGCAGTGCTAGGCAGGCGGGGGGGCTTAACACCGGGGAGCTGTTTTTT
>-|TRBV14|TRBJ1-2|-|13
CASSGRNSYGYTF
TGTGCCAGCAGCGGCAGGAATAGCTATGGCTACACCTTC
>-|TRBV5-1|TRBJ2-5|TRBD2|14
CASSLELAEETQYF
TGCGCCAGCAGCTTGGAACTAGCGGAAGAGACCCAGTACTTC
>few|TRBV10-3|TRBJ1-5|TRBD1|14
CAISGDRDNQPQHF
TGTGCCATCAGCGGGGACAGGGACAATCAGCCCCAGCATTTT
>-|TRBV5-1|TRBJ2-3|-|15
CASSLAGHRTDTQYF
TGCGCCAGCAGCTTAGCGGGACACCGCACAGATACGCAGTATTTT
>-|TRBV6-1|TRBJ2-7|-|15
CASRGAELPSYEQYF
TGTGCCAGCAGAGGAGCGGAGCTCCCCTCCTACGAGCAGTACTTC
>-|TRBV5-1|TRBJ1-2|-|15
CASSLSGVRMDGYTF
TGCGCCAGCAGCTTGTCGGGGGTAAGAATGGATGGCTACACCTTC
>-|TRBV7-8|TRBJ2-7|-|15
CASSLRAELAYEQYF
TGTGCCAGCAGCTTACGGGCGGAGCTAGCCTACGAGCAGTACTTC
>few|TRBV7-2|TRBJ2-7|-|13
CASSFLSSYEQYF
TGTGCCAGCAGCTTTTTGTCCTCCTACGAGCAGTACTTC
>-|TRBV3-1|TRBJ2-1|TRBD2|17
CASSQRLAGVIGNEQFF
TGTGCCAGCAGCCAACGTCTAGCGGGAGTCATTGGCAATGAGCAGTTCTTC
>once|TRBV7-2|TRBJ2-3|-|13
CASSSPGVNTQYF
TGTGCCAGCAGCTCGCCGGGGGTAAATACGCAGTATTTT
>-|TRBV2|TRBJ2-1|TRBD1|15
CASSFRTGAVEEQFF
TGTGCCAGCAGTTTCCGGACAGGGGCGGTTGAGGAGCAGTTCTTC
>-|TRBV28|TRBJ2-7|-|16
CASREIGGGGTYEQYF
TGTGCCAGCAGGGAGATTGGGGGAGGTGGAACCTACGAGCAGTACTTC
>-|TRBV5-6|TRBJ1-5|TRBD1|17
CARSRGPNRGGNQPQHF
TGTGCCAGGAGCCGTGGCCCAAACAGGGGTGGGAATCAGCCCCAGCATTTT